The present T cell receptor (beta chain) was sequenced within a study of human T cells and chemical hapten exposure (dated by TCRdb to about 2021). Looking at the study overall: For sensitization, 2% DPC in acetone was applied to a roughly 2 cm by roughly 2 cm area of upper inner arm skin. Alopecia areata with under or over 50% scalp involvement, alopecia totalis and alopecia universalis were represented in the patient cohort, which was mostly female. Patch tests used Finn chambers with 0.01% DPC on the upper back, scored after 6 days by International Contact Dermatitis Research Group standards. Libraries were pooled for sequencing, and variation in per-sample TCR yields was attributed mainly to small differences in library volumes within the pool. Patient blood was sampled pre-sensitization (week 0) and at 2, 6 and about 24 weeks after DPC sensitization. Each blood RNA sample was used to sequence both TCR alpha and TCR beta chains. Weekly therapeutic DPC doses were additionally applied to the scalp of patients throughout the roughly 23-week study period. The study tracked peripheral blood TCR repertoire changes in vivo during primary and secondary sensitization to the hapten diphenylcyclopropenone (DPC) in alopecia patients. Blood for TCR sequencing was provided by twenty-nine alopecia patients at one to four time points (pre-sensitization, 2, 6 and 24 weeks). Broad study findings and their caveats: Compared with pre-sensitization or healthy control sets, expanded TCRs formed significantly more large CDR3 similarity clusters, which is consistent with antigen-driven responses. After repeated subsampling, the strength of the expansion versus patch-test correlation and the threshold at which it became significant changed. Because every patient had alopecia, a presumed autoimmune disease, the patients' immune response might differ from that of healthy individuals. Patch test score correlated positively with the number of PT1 expanded TCRs, reaching significance at thresholds 8, 16 and 32 but not at 4. DPC sensitization did not change how many TCRs were above 1 in 1000 frequency, and no evidence was found of alterations in global repertoire structure.

In light of the paper, this sample's time point label describes: patch test 2, 6 weeks after DPC sensitization. Read against the paper, the sample's treatment or condition label means: therapeutic diphenylcyclopropenone sensitization with weekly scalp DPC. Total RNA was extracted from unfractionated whole blood collected in Tempus Blood RNA tubes. At each patch-test visit, blood was drawn before the patch test was applied. Patients were eligible if aged 18 to 70, diagnosed with alopecia and judged suitable for DPC therapy, and pregnant patients were excluded. The library was produced with RACE. The listed sequencing device is NextSeq 500. During library preparation, unique molecular identifiers were attached to individual cDNA molecules so that TCRs could be counted in a quantitative, reproducible way. For the original study's pipeline: Samples had a median of roughly 100,000 TCRs, with a range from roughly 23,224 to 700,000. The Decombinator software suite was used to annotate the V, J and CDR3 of the TCR reads. Every sample was subsampled to the same number of TCRs (28,000) for the PS versus PT1 abundance plots. TCRs were defined as expanded if absent before sensitization and observed at least eight times at the 2-week time point. TCRdb reprocessed the public reads (quality trimming at Q25 with fastp, clone calling with MiXCR) and kept in-frame beta chains. Each entry is one CDR3 protein sequence, shown with its most common DNA and genes. The V and J calls, along with clone size, are taken from TCRdb and not from the paper's own processing. The sample data list roughly 40,000 distinct CDR3 sequences, and around a tenth of these were observed just once. 14% to 15% of the sample comes from the top ten.

V lost 5 bases and J lost 8 bases; the stretch between them is 18 bases long. The CDR3 starts with the cysteine, ends with the phenylalanine, and has 14 residues. Kept here is only the CDR3 DNA, which spans 42 bases and is read in frame from base 1. As regards this clonotype: Its antigen is currently not known. Qualities for individual bases were not recorded, and no much larger clone is one base off.

The origin of this receptor is a woman aged 30 to 39 with alopecia areata. Some clones in this sample may be carry-over from other donors' samples. Sequencing used whole blood, obtained in connection with sensitization to the hapten diphenylcyclopropenone (DPC). Rearrangement joined TRBV12-3 or TRBV12-4 to TRBJ1-2; the best D guess is TRBD1, with 6 bases matching. The nucleotides are TGTGCCAGCAGTCTTCACTCCAGGGGACTAGGCTACACCTTC. This gives the protein CASSLHSRGLGYTF.